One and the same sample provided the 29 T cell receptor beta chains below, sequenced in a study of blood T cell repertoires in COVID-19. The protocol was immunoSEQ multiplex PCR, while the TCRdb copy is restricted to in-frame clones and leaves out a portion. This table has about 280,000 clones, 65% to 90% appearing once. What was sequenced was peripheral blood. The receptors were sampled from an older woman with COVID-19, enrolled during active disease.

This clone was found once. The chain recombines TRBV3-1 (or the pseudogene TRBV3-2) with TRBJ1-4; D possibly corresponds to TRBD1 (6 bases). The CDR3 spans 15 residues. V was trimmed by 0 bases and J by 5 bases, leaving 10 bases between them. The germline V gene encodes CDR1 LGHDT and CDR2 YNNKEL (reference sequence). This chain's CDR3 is CASSQDRQGNEKLFF. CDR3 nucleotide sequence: TGTGCCAGCAGCCAAGATAGGCAGGGGAATGAAAAACTGTTTTTT.

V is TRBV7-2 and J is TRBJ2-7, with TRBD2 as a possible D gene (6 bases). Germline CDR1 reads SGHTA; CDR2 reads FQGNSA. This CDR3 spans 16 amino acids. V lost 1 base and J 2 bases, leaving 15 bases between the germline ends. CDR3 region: CASSLESLALTYEQYF. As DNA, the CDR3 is TGTGCCAGCAGCTTAGAGTCCCTAGCGTTAACCTACGAGCAGTACTTC. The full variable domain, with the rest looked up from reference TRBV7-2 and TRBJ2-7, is GAGVSQSPSNKVTEKGKDVELRCDPISGHTALYWYRQSLGQGLEFLIYFQGNSAPDKSGLPSDRFSAERTGGSVSTLTIQRTQQEDSAVYLCASSLESLALTYEQYFGPGTRLTVT.

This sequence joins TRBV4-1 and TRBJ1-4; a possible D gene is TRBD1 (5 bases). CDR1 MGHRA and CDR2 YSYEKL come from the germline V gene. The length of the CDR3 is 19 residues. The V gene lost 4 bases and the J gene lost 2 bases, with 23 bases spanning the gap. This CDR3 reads CASSLRDFRAPFTNEKLFF. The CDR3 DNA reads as TGCGCCAGCAGCCTCCGGGACTTCCGAGCCCCCTTTACTAATGAAAAACTGTTTTTT.

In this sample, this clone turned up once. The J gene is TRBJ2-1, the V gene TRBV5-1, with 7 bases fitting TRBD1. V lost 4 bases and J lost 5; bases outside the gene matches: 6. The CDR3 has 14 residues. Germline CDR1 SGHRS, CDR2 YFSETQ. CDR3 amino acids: CASSRRTGDNEQFF. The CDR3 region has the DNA TGCGCCAGCAGCCGGAGGACAGGAGACAATGAGCAGTTCTTC.

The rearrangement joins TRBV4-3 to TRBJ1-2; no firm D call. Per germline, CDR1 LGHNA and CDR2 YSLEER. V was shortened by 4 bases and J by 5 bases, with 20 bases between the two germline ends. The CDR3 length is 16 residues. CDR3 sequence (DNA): TGCGCCAGCAGCCGGAGACTTGATACTCCCCTTTATGGCTACACCTTC. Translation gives CASSRRLDTPLYGYTF.

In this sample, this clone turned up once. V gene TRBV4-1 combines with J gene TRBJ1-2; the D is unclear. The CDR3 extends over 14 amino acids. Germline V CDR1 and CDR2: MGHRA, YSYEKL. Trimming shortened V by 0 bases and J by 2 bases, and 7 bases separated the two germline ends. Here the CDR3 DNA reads TGCGCCAGCAGCCAAGATACAGAGAACTATGGCTACACCTTC. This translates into CASSQDTENYGYTF.

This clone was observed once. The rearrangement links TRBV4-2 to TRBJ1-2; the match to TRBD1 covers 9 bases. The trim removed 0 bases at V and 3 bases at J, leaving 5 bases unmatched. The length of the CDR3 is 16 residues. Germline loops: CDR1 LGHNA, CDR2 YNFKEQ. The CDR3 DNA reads TGTGCCAGCAGCCAAGAAGGCAGGACAGGGGACTATGGCTACACCTTC. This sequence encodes CASSQEGRTGDYGYTF.

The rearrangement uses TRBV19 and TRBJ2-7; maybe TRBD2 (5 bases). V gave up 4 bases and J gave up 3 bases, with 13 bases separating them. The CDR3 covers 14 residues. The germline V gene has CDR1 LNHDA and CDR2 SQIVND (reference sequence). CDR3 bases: TGTGCCAGTAGTAAAAGAGCCGGGGACTACGAGCAGTACTTC. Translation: CASSKRAGDYEQYF. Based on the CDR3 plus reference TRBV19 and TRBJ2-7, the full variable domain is DGGITQSPKYLFRKEGQNVTLSCEQNLNHDAMYWYRQDPGQGLRLIYYSQIVNDFQKGDIAEGYSVSREKKESFPLTVTSAQKNPTAFYLCASSKRAGDYEQYFGPGTRLTVT.

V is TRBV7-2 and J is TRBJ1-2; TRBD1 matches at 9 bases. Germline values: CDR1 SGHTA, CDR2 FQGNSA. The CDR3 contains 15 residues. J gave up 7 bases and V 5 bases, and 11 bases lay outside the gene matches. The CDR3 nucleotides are TGTGCCAGCAGCGCTACGGACAGGGGTTTGAGTGGCTACACCTTC. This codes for CASSATDRGLSGYTF.

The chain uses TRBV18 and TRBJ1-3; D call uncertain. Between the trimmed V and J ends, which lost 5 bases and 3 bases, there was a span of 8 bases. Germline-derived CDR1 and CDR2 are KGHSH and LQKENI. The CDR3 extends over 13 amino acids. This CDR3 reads CASSKGGGNTIYF. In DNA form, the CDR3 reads TGTGCCAGCTCAAAAGGAGGTGGAAACACCATATATTTT.

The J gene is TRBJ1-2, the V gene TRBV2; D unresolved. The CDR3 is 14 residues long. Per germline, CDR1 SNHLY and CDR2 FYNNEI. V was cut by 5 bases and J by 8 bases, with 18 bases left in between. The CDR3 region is CASSPSFRPGGYTF. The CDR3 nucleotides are TGTGCCAGCAGTCCCAGCTTCCGTCCAGGCGGCTACACCTTC.

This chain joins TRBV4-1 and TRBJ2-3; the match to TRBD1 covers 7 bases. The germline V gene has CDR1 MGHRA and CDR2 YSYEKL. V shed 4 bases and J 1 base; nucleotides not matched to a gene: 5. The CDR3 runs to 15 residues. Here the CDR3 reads CASSLPGQGTDTQYF. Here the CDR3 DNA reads TGCGCCAGCAGCCTCCCCGGACAGGGCACAGATACGCAGTATTTT.

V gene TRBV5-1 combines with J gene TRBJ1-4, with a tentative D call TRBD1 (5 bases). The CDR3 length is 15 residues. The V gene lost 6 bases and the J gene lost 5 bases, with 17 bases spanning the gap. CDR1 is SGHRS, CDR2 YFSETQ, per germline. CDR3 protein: CASTPTGTNNEKLFF. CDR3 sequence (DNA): TGCGCCAGCACCCCCACCGGGACTAACAATGAAAAACTGTTTTTT.

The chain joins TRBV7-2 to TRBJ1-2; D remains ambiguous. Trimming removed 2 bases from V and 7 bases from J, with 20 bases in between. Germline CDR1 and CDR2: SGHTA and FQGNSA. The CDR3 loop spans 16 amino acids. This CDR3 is CASSLSGPFTGGGYTF. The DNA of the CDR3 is TGTGCCAGCAGCTTAAGTGGGCCATTTACTGGTGGTGGCTACACCTTC.

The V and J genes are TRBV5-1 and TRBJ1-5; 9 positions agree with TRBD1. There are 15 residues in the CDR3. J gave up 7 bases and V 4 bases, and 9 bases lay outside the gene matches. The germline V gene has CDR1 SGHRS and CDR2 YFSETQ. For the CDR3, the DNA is TGCGCCAGCAGCCAGGGACAGGGTGTGGACCAGCCCCAGCATTTT. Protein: CASSQGQGVDQPQHF.

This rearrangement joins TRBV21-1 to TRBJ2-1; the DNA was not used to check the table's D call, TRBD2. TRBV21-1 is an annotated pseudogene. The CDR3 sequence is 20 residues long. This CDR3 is CASSLQGSLAGGSSYNEQFF. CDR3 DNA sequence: TGTGCCAGCAGCTTACAAGGGTCGCTAGCGGGGGGAAGCTCCTACAATGAGCAGTTCTTC.

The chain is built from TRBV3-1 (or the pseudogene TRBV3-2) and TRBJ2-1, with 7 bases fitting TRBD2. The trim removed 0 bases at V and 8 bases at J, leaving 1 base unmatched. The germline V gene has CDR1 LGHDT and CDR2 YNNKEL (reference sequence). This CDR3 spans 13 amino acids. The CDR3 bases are TGTGCCAGCAGCCAAGATCGGGAGGATGAGCAGTTCTTC. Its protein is CASSQDREDEQFF.

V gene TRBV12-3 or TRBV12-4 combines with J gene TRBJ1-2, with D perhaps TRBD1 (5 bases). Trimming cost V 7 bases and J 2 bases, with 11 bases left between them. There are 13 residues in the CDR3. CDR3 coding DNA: TGTGCCAGCAAAAGGGGCAGCAACTATGGCTACACCTTC. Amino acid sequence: CASKRGSNYGYTF.

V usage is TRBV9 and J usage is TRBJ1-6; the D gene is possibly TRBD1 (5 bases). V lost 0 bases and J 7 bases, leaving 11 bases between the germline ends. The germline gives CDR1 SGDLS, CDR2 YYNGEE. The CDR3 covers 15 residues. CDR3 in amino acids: CASSVEDSHNSPLHF. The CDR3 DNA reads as TGTGCCAGCAGCGTAGAAGACAGCCACAATTCACCCCTCCACTTT.

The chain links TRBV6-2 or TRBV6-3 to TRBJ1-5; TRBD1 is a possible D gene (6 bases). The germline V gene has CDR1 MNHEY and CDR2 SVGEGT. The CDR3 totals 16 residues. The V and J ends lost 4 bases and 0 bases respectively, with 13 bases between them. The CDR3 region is CASSSWTETSNQPQHF. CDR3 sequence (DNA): TGTGCCAGCAGTTCTTGGACAGAGACTAGCAATCAGCCCCAGCATTTT.

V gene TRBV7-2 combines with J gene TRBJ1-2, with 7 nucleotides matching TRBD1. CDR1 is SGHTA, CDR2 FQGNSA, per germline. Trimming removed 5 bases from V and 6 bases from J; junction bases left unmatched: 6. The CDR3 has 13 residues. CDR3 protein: CASSPGQPNGYTF. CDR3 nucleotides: TGTGCCAGCAGCCCGGGACAGCCCAATGGCTACACCTTC.

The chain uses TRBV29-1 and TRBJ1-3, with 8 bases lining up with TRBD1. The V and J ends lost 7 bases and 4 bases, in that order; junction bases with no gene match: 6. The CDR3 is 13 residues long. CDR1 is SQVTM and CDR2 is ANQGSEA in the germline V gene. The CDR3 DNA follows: TGCAGCGCCGCGGGACAGGTCGGAAACACCATATATTTT. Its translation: CSAAGQVGNTIYF.

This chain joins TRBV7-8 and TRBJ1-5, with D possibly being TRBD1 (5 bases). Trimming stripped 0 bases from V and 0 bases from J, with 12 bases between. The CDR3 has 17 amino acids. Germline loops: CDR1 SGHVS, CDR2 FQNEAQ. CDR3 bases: TGTGCCAGCAGCTTAGCCCCAGGGCGCTATAGCAATCAGCCCCAGCATTTT. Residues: CASSLAPGRYSNQPQHF. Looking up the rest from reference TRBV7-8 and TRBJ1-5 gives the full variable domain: GAGVSQSPRYKVAKRGQDVALRCDPISGHVSLFWYQQALGQGPEFLTYFQNEAQLDKSGLPSDRFFAERPEGSVSTLKIQRTQQEDSAVYLCASSLAPGRYSNQPQHFGDGTRLSIL.

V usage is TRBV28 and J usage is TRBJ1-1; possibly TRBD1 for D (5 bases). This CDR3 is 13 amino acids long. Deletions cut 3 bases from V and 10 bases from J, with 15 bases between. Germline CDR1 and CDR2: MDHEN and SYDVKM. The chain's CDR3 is CASSFGRAYAAFF. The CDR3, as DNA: TGTGCCAGCAGTTTCGGCAGGGCTTATGCAGCTTTCTTT.

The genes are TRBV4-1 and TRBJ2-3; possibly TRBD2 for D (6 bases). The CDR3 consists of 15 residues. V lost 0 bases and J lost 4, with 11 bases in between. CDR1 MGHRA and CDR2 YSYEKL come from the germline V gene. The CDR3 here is CASSQDGWGADTQYF. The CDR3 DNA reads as TGCGCCAGCAGCCAAGATGGGTGGGGGGCAGATACGCAGTATTTT.

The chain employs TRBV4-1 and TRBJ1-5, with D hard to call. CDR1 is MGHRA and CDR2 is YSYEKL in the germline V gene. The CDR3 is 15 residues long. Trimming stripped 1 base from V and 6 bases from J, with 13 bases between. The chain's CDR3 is CASSQVNPGGQPQHF. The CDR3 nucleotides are TGCGCCAGCAGCCAAGTGAATCCGGGAGGTCAGCCCCAGCATTTT.

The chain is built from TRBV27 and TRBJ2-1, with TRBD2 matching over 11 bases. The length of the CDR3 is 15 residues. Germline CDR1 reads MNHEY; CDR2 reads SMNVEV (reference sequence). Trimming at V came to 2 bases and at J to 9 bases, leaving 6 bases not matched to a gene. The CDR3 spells CASSLIAGGPSEQFF. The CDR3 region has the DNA TGTGCCAGCAGTTTAATAGCGGGGGGGCCAAGTGAGCAGTTCTTC.

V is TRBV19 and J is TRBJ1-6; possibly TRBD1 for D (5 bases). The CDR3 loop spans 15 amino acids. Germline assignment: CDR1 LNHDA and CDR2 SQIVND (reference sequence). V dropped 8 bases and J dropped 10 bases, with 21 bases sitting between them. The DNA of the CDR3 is TGTGCCAGTGGCACTGAGGAGGGAAGGGGATCACCCCTCCACTTT. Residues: CASGTEEGRGSPLHF.

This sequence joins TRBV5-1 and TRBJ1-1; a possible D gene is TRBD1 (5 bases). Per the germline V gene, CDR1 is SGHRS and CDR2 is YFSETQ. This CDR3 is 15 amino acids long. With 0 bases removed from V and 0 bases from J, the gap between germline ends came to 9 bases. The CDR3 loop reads CASSLGGTVNTEAFF. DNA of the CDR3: TGCGCCAGCAGCTTGGGCGGGACGGTGAACACTGAAGCTTTCTTT.